The rows below give T cell receptor beta chains drawn from one sample of a study of cytomegalovirus exposure and HLA in healthy donors. Some clones are missing from TCRdb's copy, which holds only in-frame ones; the method was immunoSEQ multiplex PCR. The table shows 30,000 to 40,000 clones, with approximately 92% occurring only once. The sequenced material came from PBMCs. The receptors here all came from a man aged 18 to 35 in good health and CMV-seronegative. CDR3s include the opening cysteine and the closing phenylalanine or tryptophan. The D gene is left open where the match is weak. Size values are once, few and many counts, or a class for expanded clones, and some rows have none.

J	D	V	size	DNA	CDR3
TRBJ2-5	-	TRBV6-4	-	TGTGCCAGCAGGGAACAATGTCAGGTCGGAAAGACCCAGTACTTC	CASREQCQVGKTQYF
TRBJ2-1	-	TRBV19	-	TGTGCCAGTAGTACGCGGAGAGCCGGCTCCTACAATGAGCAGTTCTTC	CASSTRRAGSYNEQFF
TRBJ2-1	TRBD2	TRBV5-6	-	TGTGCCAGCAGCTCGGGACTAGCGGGATTAGGCGATGAGCAGTTCTTC	CASSSGLAGLGDEQFF
TRBJ2-1	-	TRBV14	-	TGTGCCAGCAGCCTCCCCTTAGCTGGCAATGAGCAGTTCTTC	CASSLPLAGNEQFF
TRBJ2-5	TRBD2	TRBV29-1	once	TGCAGCGTTGGGACTAGCCTAGAGACCCAGTACTTC	CSVGTSLETQYF
TRBJ1-1	-	TRBV27	-	TGTGCCAGCAGAATAAACAGGATCACTGAAGCTTTCTTT	CASRINRITEAFF
TRBJ2-3	-	TRBV19	few	TGTGCCAGTAGTATCTACGGCAGAGGCTCGGGAGATACGCAGTATTTT	CASSIYGRGSGDTQYF
TRBJ2-7	TRBD2	TRBV9	once	TGTGCCAGCAGCGAGAGCCCCGGGGGGAGCTACGAGCAGTACTTC	CASSESPGGSYEQYF
TRBJ2-5	-	TRBV6-5	-	TGTGCCAGCCGACTGTCGTATGGGCAAGAGACCCAGTACTTC	CASRLSYGQETQYF
TRBJ2-3	-	TRBV10-3	once	TGTGCCATCAGTGGACGGGGGGCCCACACAGATACGCAGTATTTT	CAISGRGAHTDTQYF
TRBJ1-3	-	TRBV25-1	-	TGTGCCAGCAGTGAATCTGGAGGTTCGGGTGGAAACACCATATATTTT	CASSESGGSGGNTIYF
TRBJ1-4	TRBD1	TRBV4-1	-	TGCGCCAGCAGCCCAGGGACAGGGGGAAGTAATGAAAAACTGTTTTTT	CASSPGTGGSNEKLFF
TRBJ2-1	TRBD2	TRBV2	-	TGTGCCAGCAGTGTTTTAGCGGGAGCGAGAAATGAGCAGCTCTTC	CASSVLAGARNEQLF
TRBJ2-7	-	TRBV30	-	TGTGCCTGGAGTGCAAGCGGATGGACCGAGCAGTACTTC	CAWSASGWTEQYF
TRBJ2-5	TRBD1	TRBV11-2	-	TGTGCCAGCAGCCGGCAGGGGGCGTTATGGGAGACCCAGTACTTC	CASSRQGALWETQYF
TRBJ2-5	-	TRBV6-1	-	TGTGCCAGCAGTGAAAACCCCCCAGGGCCCACGATATTGGGCCAGTACTTC	CASSENPPGPTILGQYF
TRBJ1-4	-	TRBV28	-	TGTGCCAGCAGCAAAGGGGCGGGGGGGCACGAAAAACTGTTTTTT	CASSKGAGGHEKLFF
TRBJ2-1	TRBD2	TRBV2	-	TGTGCCAGCAGGGCCGGGACTAGCGGTTACAATGAGCAGTTCTTC	CASRAGTSGYNEQFF
TRBJ2-7	TRBD1	TRBV11-2	-	TGTGCCAGCAGCGCTGGTCCAGGACAGGGGTCCTACGAGCAGTACTTC	CASSAGPGQGSYEQYF
TRBJ1-2	-	TRBV29-1	-	TGCAGCGTTGAAGATCTGAGGAGCGGCTACACCTTC	CSVEDLRSGYTF
TRBJ1-3	-	TRBV30	-	TGTGCCTGGATTAGCTCTGGAAACACCATATATTTT	CAWISSGNTIYF
TRBJ2-7	-	TRBV14	-	TGTGCCAGCAGCCCAGGTGGAAACCTCTACGAGCAGTACTTC	CASSPGGNLYEQYF
TRBJ1-5	TRBD1	TRBV6-1	few	TGTGCCAGCGGACAGGGTAATCAGCCCCAGCATTTT	CASGQGNQPQHF
TRBJ2-2	-	TRBV5-5	-	TGTGCCAGCAGCCTGGGCAGGACAAGCACCGGGGAGCTGTTTTTT	CASSLGRTSTGELFF
TRBJ1-5	TRBD1	TRBV7-3	-	TGTGCCAGCAGTTCAGGGGGGACAGGGGAGCCCCAGCATTTT	CASSSGGTGEPQHF
TRBJ1-4	-	TRBV10-3	-	TGTGCCATCAGTGAGTCGGGACACACAGTCGGGGAAAAACTGTTTTTT	CAISESGHTVGEKLFF
TRBJ1-2	TRBD1	TRBV10-3	-	TGTGCAGGACAGGGGTCGGATGGCTACACCTTC	CAGQGSDGYTF
TRBJ1-1	-	TRBV7-9	-	TGTGCCAGCAGCCCCTTCCTGACTGAAGCTTTCTTT	CASSPFLTEAFF
TRBJ2-7	-	TRBV29-1	-	TGCAGCGCCGTGCAGGGGATGAGTTACGAGCAGTACTTC	CSAVQGMSYEQYF